These 23 T cell receptor beta chains were sequenced from one sample in a study of human T cells and chemical hapten exposure. The time point: patch test 2, 6 weeks after DPC sensitization. Treatment here: therapeutic diphenylcyclopropenone sensitization with weekly scalp DPC. TCRdb processed the RACE reads anew with MiXCR; each CDR3 protein has one entry. Among tens of thousands of distinct CDR3 sequences, 10% were seen once, and the ten largest hold approximately 4.7%. Source: whole blood, taken in connection with sensitization to the hapten diphenylcyclopropenone (DPC). The receptors derive from a woman aged 45-60 years with alopecia areata. Some clones in this sample may be carry-over from other donors' samples.

This clonotype was seen at least ten times. Written as DNA, the CDR3 is TGTGCCAGCAGTTTTACCTACTCGCTACCCCCTGGAAACACCATATATTTT. Translated, it gives CASSFTYSLPPGNTIYF. The rearrangement joins TRBV12-3 or TRBV12-4 to TRBJ1-3, with D unclear. V was shortened by 3 bases and J by 2 bases, with 17 bases between the two germline ends. The CDR3 consists of 17 residues.

This clonotype was seen at least ten times. The genes are TRBV5-6 and TRBJ1-3; a weak D match, TRBD1 (6 bases). Trimming took 0 bases from V and 4 from J, leaving 14 bases between them. The CDR3 runs to 16 residues. Germline loops: CDR1 SGHDT, CDR2 YYEEEE. The CDR3 DNA follows: TGTGCCAGCAGCTTGGTTGGGGGCGCGAAAGGAAACACCATATATTTT. This gives the protein CASSLVGGAKGNTIYF.

This clonotype was recorded once. The chain combines TRBV28 with TRBJ2-7; no definite D call. Deletions cut 6 bases from V and 9 bases from J, with 12 bases between. Germline V gives CDR1 MDHEN, CDR2 SYDVKM. The CDR3 spans 11 residues. CDR3 in DNA: TGTGCCAGCAGCCTCGGAGTCGGGCAGTACTTC. This sequence encodes CASSLGVGQYF. The full variable domain, with the rest looked up from reference TRBV28 and TRBJ2-7, is DVKVTQSSRYLVKRTGEKVFLECVQDMDHENMFWYRQDPGLGLRLIYFSYDVKMKEKGDIPEGYSVSREKKERFSLILESASTNQTSMYLCASSLGVGQYFGPGTRLTVT.

This clonotype showed up just a few times. The chain has TRBV5-1 and TRBJ2-5; D unclear. With 0 bases removed from V and 1 base from J, the gap between germline ends came to 10 bases. The CDR3 sequence is 15 residues long. Germline V gene sequence: CDR1 SGHRS, CDR2 YFSETQ. As DNA, the CDR3 is TGCGCCAGCAGCTTGGAGATGCCACCCCAAGAGACCCAGTACTTC. Protein sequence: CASSLEMPPQETQYF. Combining the CDR3 with reference TRBV5-1 and TRBJ2-5 gives the whole variable domain KAGVTQTPRYLIKTRGQQVTLSCSPISGHRSVSWYQQTPGQGLQFLFEYFSETQRNKGNFPGRFSGRQFSNSRSEMNVSTLELGDSALYLCASSLEMPPQETQYFGPGTRLLVL.

In this sample, this clonotype turned up a few times. The V gene is TRBV20-1, the J gene TRBJ1-1, with 8 bases aligning to TRBD1. This CDR3 is 14 amino acids long. Germline V gives CDR1 DFQATT, CDR2 SNEGSKA (reference sequence). V trimming: 0 bases; J trimming: 2 bases; junction bases outside the gene matches: 2. The CDR3 nucleotides read TGCAGTGCTAGAGAGGCAGGGGGCAACACTGAAGCTTTCTTT. This codes for CSAREAGGNTEAFF.

This clonotype was recorded many times. The chain carries TRBV27 and TRBJ1-1; 9 bases are a match to TRBD1. With 0 bases clipped from V and 0 bases from J, the junction kept 5 bases outside the gene matches. Germline values: CDR1 MNHEY, CDR2 SMNVEV (reference sequence). The CDR3 totals 17 residues. The chain's CDR3 is CASSLSGTGSLNTEAFF. CDR3 DNA: TGTGCCAGCAGTTTATCCGGGACAGGGTCCCTGAACACTGAAGCTTTCTTT.

Many counts were recorded for this clonotype. V gene TRBV28 combines with J gene TRBJ2-4; no definite D call. The CDR3 contains 12 residues. Germline values: CDR1 MDHEN, CDR2 SYDVKM. V gave up 5 bases and J gave up 3 bases, with 5 bases separating them. The DNA of the CDR3 is TGTGCCAGCAGTCTACTCAAAAACATTCAGTACTTC. Its protein is CASSLLKNIQYF. The variable domain in full, with the rest retrieved from reference TRBV28 and TRBJ2-4, is DVKVTQSSRYLVKRTGEKVFLECVQDMDHENMFWYRQDPGLGLRLIYFSYDVKMKEKGDIPEGYSVSREKKERFSLILESASTNQTSMYLCASSLLKNIQYFGAGTRLSVL.

CDR3 amino acids: CASSLVLDRGYNEQFF. Written as DNA, the CDR3 is TGTGCCAGCAGCTTAGTTTTGGACAGGGGATACAATGAGCAGTTCTTC. The chain recombines TRBV7-2 with TRBJ2-1, with 9 positions matching TRBD1. CDR3 size: 16 residues. After removal of 1 base from V and 4 bases from J, the junction contained 5 bases not matched to a gene. Germline V gene data show CDR1 as SGHTA and CDR2 as FQGNSA.

This clonotype has just a few counts. The V gene is TRBV7-2, the J gene TRBJ1-5; no clear D gene. The CDR3 sequence is 14 residues long. Germline V gene lookup returns CDR1 SGHTA and CDR2 FQGNSA. The V and J ends lost 1 base and 4 bases respectively, with 8 bases between them. The CDR3 DNA reads as TGTGCCAGCAGCTTAGGAGGGCGGAATCAGCCCCAGCATTTT. It yields the protein CASSLGGRNQPQHF.

Only a few counts were recorded for this clonotype. The V and J genes are TRBV19 and TRBJ2-2, with D unresolved. Trimming removed 1 base from V and 1 base from J, with 10 bases in between. Germline CDR1 LNHDA, CDR2 SQIVND (reference sequence). The CDR3 is made up of 16 amino acids. This CDR3 reads CASSIGPQLNTGELFF. The CDR3 nucleotides read TGTGCCAGTAGTATAGGACCACAGCTGAACACCGGGGAGCTGTTTTTT.

The J gene is TRBJ2-5, the V gene TRBV5-4; the D gene is possibly TRBD1 (5 bases). The CDR3 runs to 14 residues. Looked up from germline, CDR1 is SGHNT and CDR2 is YYREEE (reference sequence). Trimming removed 1 base from V and 5 bases from J, with 12 bases in between. CDR3 residues: CASSLKQGMETQYF. DNA for the CDR3: TGTGCCAGCAGCTTGAAGCAGGGAATGGAGACCCAGTACTTC.

This clonotype has a count of ten or more. The gene calls are TRBV20-1 and TRBJ2-2; 7 bases line up with TRBD2. Trimming took 0 bases from V and 3 from J; bases not matched to a gene: 4. This CDR3 contains 15 residues. CDR1 and CDR2 from the germline V gene are DFQATT and SNEGSKA (reference sequence). CDR3 sequence reads: CSARELARDTGELFF. The CDR3 nucleotides read TGCAGTGCTAGAGAACTAGCGCGCGACACCGGGGAGCTGTTTTTT.

Ten or more counts support this clonotype. The V gene is TRBV29-1, the J gene TRBJ1-1, with TRBD1 matching over 7 bases. V was clipped by 7 bases and J by 3 bases; unmatched bases: 8. Germline V gives CDR1 SQVTM, CDR2 ANQGSEA. The CDR3 covers 13 residues. The CDR3 loop reads CSGTTGLYTEAFF. The DNA of the CDR3 is TGCAGCGGAACGACAGGGTTGTACACTGAAGCTTTCTTT.

The chain combines TRBV6-2 or TRBV6-3 with TRBJ2-3, with D maybe TRBD2 (6 bases). The CDR3 consists of 15 residues. The germline V and J ends were trimmed by 4 bases and 2 bases, with 13 bases remaining between them. Germline values: CDR1 MNHEY, CDR2 SVGEGT. The CDR3 DNA is TGTGCCAGCAGTTCTGGGCGGGATCCCACAGATACGCAGTATTTT. Amino acids: CASSSGRDPTDTQYF.

This clonotype was counted at least ten times. The genes are TRBV7-9 and TRBJ2-3, with D perhaps matching TRBD2 (5 bases). The V gene lost 5 bases and the J gene lost 3 bases, with 12 bases spanning the gap. Germline assignment: CDR1 SEHNR and CDR2 FQNEAQ (reference sequence). The CDR3 loop spans 14 amino acids. The CDR3 sequence: CASSPAASTDTQYF. The CDR3 region has the DNA TGTGCCAGCAGCCCAGCGGCGTCGACAGATACGCAGTATTTT.

This clonotype has a handful of counts. The gene calls are TRBV30 and TRBJ2-3; TRBD1 agrees at 9 bases. With V trimmed by 7 bases and J by 5 bases, 7 bases remained unmatched. This CDR3 spans 13 amino acids. The germline V gene encodes CDR1 GTSNPN and CDR2 SVGIG (reference sequence). The CDR3 DNA reads TGTGCCTCCAGACAGGGGGTGATAGATACGCAGTATTTT. It specifies CASRQGVIDTQYF. The variable domain in full, with the rest retrieved from reference TRBV30 and TRBJ2-3, is SQTIHQWPATLVQPVGSPLSLECTVEGTSNPNLYWYRQAAGRGLQLLFYSVGIGQISSEVPQNLSASRPQDRQFILSSKKLLLSDSGFYLCASRQGVIDTQYFGPGTRLTVL.

This clonotype has ten or more counts. The chain employs TRBV19 and TRBJ1-2; 9 bases map to TRBD1. CDR3 length equals 15 residues. V dropped 8 bases and J dropped 2; count of bases not matched to a gene: 9. CDR1 and CDR2 from the germline V gene are LNHDA and SQIVND (reference sequence). The CDR3 spells CASGGQGPANYGYTF. CDR3 nucleotides: TGTGCCAGTGGGGGACAGGGTCCAGCGAACTATGGCTACACCTTC.

There are many counts of this clonotype. This chain connects TRBV12-3 or TRBV12-4 to TRBJ2-7; 9 nucleotides agree with TRBD2. V lost 3 bases, J lost 4 bases, and 7 bases stayed unmatched. This CDR3 comprises 15 residues. The CDR3 nucleotides are TGTGCCAGCAGTTTCGCTAGCGGGACCTCTTACGAGCAGTACTTC. It encodes CASSFASGTSYEQYF.

This clonotype was counted a few times. The chain carries TRBV7-9 and TRBJ2-7; the D gene is possibly TRBD2 (5 bases). Germline lookup yields CDR1 SEHNR and CDR2 FQNEAQ (reference sequence). This CDR3 has 12 amino acids. V was cut by 3 bases and J by 3 bases, with 6 bases left in between. For the CDR3, the DNA is TGTGCCAGCAGCTTCGACTACTACGAGCAGTACTTC. As protein: CASSFDYYEQYF. The full variable domain, with the rest looked up from reference TRBV7-9 and TRBJ2-7, is DTGVSQNPRHKITKRGQNVTFRCDPISEHNRLYWYRQTLGQGPEFLTYFQNEAQLEKSRLLSDRFSAERPKGSFSTLEIQRTEQGDSAMYLCASSFDYYEQYFGPGTRLTVT.

This clonotype occurred many times. V and J are TRBV6-1 and TRBJ1-1; 7 bases map to TRBD1. The CDR3 consists of 14 residues. V trimming: 4 bases; J trimming: 1 base; junction bases outside the gene matches: 3. The V gene's germline CDR1 is MNHNS and CDR2 SASEGT. CDR3 bases: TGTGCCAGCAGTGGAAACAGGGGGAACACTGAAGCTTTCTTT. Translation: CASSGNRGNTEAFF.

This clonotype was detected a few times. The chain links TRBV6-1 to TRBJ1-3; D not resolved. Deletions cut 5 bases from V and 0 bases from J, with 8 bases between. Germline CDR1 is MNHNS and CDR2 is SASEGT. The CDR3 covers 14 residues. CDR3 protein: CASSRLDSGNTIYF. The CDR3 DNA reads TGTGCCAGCAGTAGACTGGACTCTGGAAACACCATATATTTT.

This clonotype was observed many times. V gene TRBV6-6 combines with J gene TRBJ2-5; D is perhaps TRBD2 (5 bases). Germline-derived CDR1 and CDR2 are MNHNY and SVGAGI (reference sequence). This CDR3 region has 16 residues. With 2 bases removed from V and 0 bases from J, the gap between germline ends came to 13 bases. The CDR3 DNA reads as TGTGCCAGCAGTTACGCTAGCAGTGGGGACCAAGAGACCCAGTACTTC. Translation: CASSYASSGDQETQYF.

Many counts were recorded for this clonotype. The chain combines TRBV14 with TRBJ2-3; 9 nucleotides match TRBD2. CDR1 and CDR2 (germline): SGHDN, FVKESK. J gave up 2 bases and V 4 bases, and 7 bases lay outside the gene matches. This CDR3 contains 16 residues. DNA for the CDR3: TGTGCCAGCAGCCTCCGTAGCGGGAGCCCCACAGATACGCAGTATTTT. Protein: CASSLRSGSPTDTQYF.